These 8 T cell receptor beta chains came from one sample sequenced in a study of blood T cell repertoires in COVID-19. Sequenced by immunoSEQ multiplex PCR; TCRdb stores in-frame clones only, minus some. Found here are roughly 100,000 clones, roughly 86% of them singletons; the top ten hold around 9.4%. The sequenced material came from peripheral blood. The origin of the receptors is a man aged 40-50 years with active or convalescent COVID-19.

This CDR3 is CASSSPTGDYGYTF. The CDR3 DNA follows: TGTGCCAGCAGTTCTCCGACAGGAGATTATGGCTACACCTTC. The gene calls are TRBV6-5 and TRBJ1-2; TRBD1 is a possible D gene (6 bases). The CDR3 sequence is 14 residues long. V was clipped by 4 bases and J by 5 bases, with 14 bases between them. Germline values: CDR1 MNHEY, CDR2 SVGAGI.

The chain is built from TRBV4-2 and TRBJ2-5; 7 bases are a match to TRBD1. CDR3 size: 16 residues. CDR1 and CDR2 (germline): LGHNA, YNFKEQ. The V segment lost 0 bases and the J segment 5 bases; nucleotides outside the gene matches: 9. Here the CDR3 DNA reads TGTGCCAGCAGCCAAGAGGCTCATACAGGGGTGGAGACCCAGTACTTC. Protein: CASSQEAHTGVETQYF.

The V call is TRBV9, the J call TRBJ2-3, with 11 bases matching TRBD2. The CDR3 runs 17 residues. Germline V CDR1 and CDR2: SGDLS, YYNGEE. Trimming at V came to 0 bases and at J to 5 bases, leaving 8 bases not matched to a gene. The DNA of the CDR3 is TGTGCCAGCAGCGTAGGTAGTAGCGGGGGGGCAGGAGATACGCAGTATTTT. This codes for CASSVGSSGGAGDTQYF.

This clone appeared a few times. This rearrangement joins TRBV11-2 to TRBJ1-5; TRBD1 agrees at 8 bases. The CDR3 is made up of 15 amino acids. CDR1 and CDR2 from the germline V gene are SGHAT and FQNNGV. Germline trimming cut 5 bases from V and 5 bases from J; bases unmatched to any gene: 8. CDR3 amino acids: CASSRGQVKDQPQHF. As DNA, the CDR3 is TGTGCCAGCAGCCGGGGACAGGTAAAGGATCAGCCCCAGCATTTT.

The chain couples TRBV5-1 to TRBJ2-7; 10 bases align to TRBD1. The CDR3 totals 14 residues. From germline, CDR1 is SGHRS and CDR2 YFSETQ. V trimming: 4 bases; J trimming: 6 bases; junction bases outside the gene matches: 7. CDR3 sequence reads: CASSEPGQGIEQYF. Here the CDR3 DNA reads TGCGCCAGCAGCGAACCGGGACAGGGGATCGAGCAGTACTTC.

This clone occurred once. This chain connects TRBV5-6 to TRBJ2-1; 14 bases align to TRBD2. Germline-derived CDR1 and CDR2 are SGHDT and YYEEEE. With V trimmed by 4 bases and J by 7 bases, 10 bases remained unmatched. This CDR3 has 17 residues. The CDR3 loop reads CASSIFRTSGGLNEQFF. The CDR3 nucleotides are TGTGCCAGCAGCATATTTAGGACTAGCGGGGGGTTAAATGAGCAGTTCTTC.

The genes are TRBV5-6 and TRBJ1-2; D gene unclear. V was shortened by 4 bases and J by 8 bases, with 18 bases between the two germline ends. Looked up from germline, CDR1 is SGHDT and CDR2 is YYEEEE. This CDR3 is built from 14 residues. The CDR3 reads CASSRLQAPGGYTF. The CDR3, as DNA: TGTGCCAGCAGCCGCCTTCAGGCTCCTGGGGGCTACACCTTC.

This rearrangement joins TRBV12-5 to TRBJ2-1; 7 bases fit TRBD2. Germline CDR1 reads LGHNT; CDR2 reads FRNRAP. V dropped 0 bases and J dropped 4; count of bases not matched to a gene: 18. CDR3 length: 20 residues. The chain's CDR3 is CASGLVLRTSTLPIYNEQFF. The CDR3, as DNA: TGTGCTAGTGGTTTGGTACTGAGGACTAGTACCCTCCCGATATACAATGAGCAGTTCTTC.